The rows below give T cell receptor beta chains drawn from one sample of a study of a mutant IDH1 vaccine in newly diagnosed glioma. TCRdb's copy holds only in-frame clones and misses some; the assay was immunoSEQ multiplex PCR. The table has 30,000 to 35,000 clones, over 85% seen once. The antigens these receptors bind are not known. Sequencing was performed on PBMCs, taken from a glioma patient whose treatment included an IDH1 peptide vaccine. The receptors here all came from a man aged 40-49 years with glioma. Both conserved end residues are part of each CDR3. A D gene is named only where the DNA matches it firmly. A row's size may be missing; if present it is once, few, many or a size class.

abundance: once
j_gene: TRBJ2-2
v_gene: TRBV18
d_gene: -
CDR3nt: TGTGCCAGCTCACGCTCCGAAACCGGGGAGCTGTTTTTT
CDR3aa: CASSRSETGELFF

abundance: -
j_gene: TRBJ2-5
v_gene: TRBV7-2
d_gene: -
CDR3nt: TGTGCCAGCAGCTTAGGTAGCGTTGGAGAGACCCAGTACTTC
CDR3aa: CASSLGSVGETQYF

abundance: -
j_gene: TRBJ2-3
v_gene: TRBV2
d_gene: -
CDR3nt: TGTGCCAGCAGTGAGAGACTTACCGCGGATACGCAGTATTTT
CDR3aa: CASSERLTADTQYF

abundance: -
j_gene: TRBJ2-3
v_gene: TRBV4-3
d_gene: -
CDR3nt: TGCGCCAGCAGCCAAGAAAGGAGGGATACGCAGTATTTT
CDR3aa: CASSQERRDTQYF

abundance: -
j_gene: TRBJ2-2
v_gene: TRBV10-3
d_gene: -
CDR3nt: TGTGCCATCAGTGATCCAGGCTACACCGGGGAGCTGTTTTTT
CDR3aa: CAISDPGYTGELFF

abundance: -
j_gene: TRBJ2-7
v_gene: TRBV9
d_gene: -
CDR3nt: TGTGCCAGCAGCTCAACGCCGGCTACCTACGAGCAGTACTTC
CDR3aa: CASSSTPATYEQYF

abundance: once
j_gene: TRBJ2-1
v_gene: TRBV5-8
d_gene: -
CDR3nt: TGTGCCAGCAGCTTGGCCTACCGCCCCTACAATGAGCAGTTCTTC
CDR3aa: CASSLAYRPYNEQFF

abundance: -
j_gene: TRBJ2-5
v_gene: TRBV28
d_gene: -
CDR3nt: TGTGCCAGCAGGTTAGCGGACGTCTTTTTAGAAGAGACCCAGTACTTC
CDR3aa: CASRLADVFLEETQYF

abundance: -
j_gene: TRBJ2-7
v_gene: TRBV7-9
d_gene: TRBD2
CDR3nt: TGTGCCAGCAGCTTACCTCGACTAGCGGGAGGGTTGTACGAGCAGTACTTC
CDR3aa: CASSLPRLAGGLYEQYF

abundance: -
j_gene: TRBJ1-1
v_gene: TRBV11-2
d_gene: TRBD1
CDR3nt: TGTGCCAGCAGCCCCCGGACAGGGGGAAACACTGAAGCTTTCTTT
CDR3aa: CASSPRTGGNTEAFF

abundance: -
j_gene: TRBJ1-5
v_gene: TRBV7-2
d_gene: TRBD1
CDR3nt: TGTGCCAGCAGCTTAGCTCAGGGGGAGTATTGGCATTTT
CDR3aa: CASSLAQGEYWHF

abundance: -
j_gene: TRBJ2-3
v_gene: TRBV29-1
d_gene: TRBD2
CDR3nt: TGCAGCGTGCGGGGACTAGCGGGCCTCACAGATACGCAGTATTTT
CDR3aa: CSVRGLAGLTDTQYF

abundance: -
j_gene: TRBJ1-6
v_gene: TRBV14
d_gene: -
CDR3nt: TGTGCCAGCAGCCCCCGAATCCGGGACCCCCTCCACTTT
CDR3aa: CASSPRIRDPLHF

abundance: -
j_gene: TRBJ1-5
v_gene: TRBV2
d_gene: -
CDR3nt: TGTGCCAGCAGTGAAGGAGGTGGGGGGGGTCAGCCCCAGCATTTT
CDR3aa: CASSEGGGGGQPQHF

abundance: -
j_gene: TRBJ2-3
v_gene: TRBV4-3
d_gene: -
CDR3nt: TGCGCCAGCAGCCAACGACCCCTAGGGGCAGATACGCAGTATTTT
CDR3aa: CASSQRPLGADTQYF

abundance: -
j_gene: TRBJ1-3
v_gene: TRBV6-1
d_gene: -
CDR3nt: TGTGCCAGCAGTGAATACCGACAGACTTTCGGAAACACCATATATTTT
CDR3aa: CASSEYRQTFGNTIYF

abundance: -
j_gene: TRBJ2-6
v_gene: TRBV15
d_gene: TRBD1
CDR3nt: TGTGCCACCAGCAGCAAAAACCGGGACAGATGGTTAGGTGGGGCCAACGTCCTGACTTTC
CDR3aa: CATSSKNRDRWLGGANVLTF

abundance: -
j_gene: TRBJ1-2
v_gene: TRBV29-1
d_gene: -
CDR3nt: TGCAGCGTTGTGTGGGATGGCTACACCTTC
CDR3aa: CSVVWDGYTF

abundance: -
j_gene: TRBJ2-1
v_gene: TRBV29-1
d_gene: TRBD2
CDR3nt: TGCAGCGTTACGGGGACTAGCGGCACCCTCTCCTACAATGAGCAGTTCTTC
CDR3aa: CSVTGTSGTLSYNEQFF

abundance: -
j_gene: TRBJ2-3
v_gene: TRBV5-1
d_gene: TRBD2
CDR3nt: TGCGCCAGCAGCCTCGGGACTAGTACAGATACGCAGTATTTT
CDR3aa: CASSLGTSTDTQYF

abundance: -
j_gene: TRBJ2-3
v_gene: TRBV29-1
d_gene: -
CDR3nt: TGCAGCGTTGATGGTCCCCTTAGCACGCAGTATTTT
CDR3aa: CSVDGPLSTQYF

abundance: -
j_gene: TRBJ2-5
v_gene: TRBV7-3
d_gene: TRBD2
CDR3nt: TGTGCCAGCAGCTTAGCGGGAGCGGTCCAAGAGACCCAGTACTTC
CDR3aa: CASSLAGAVQETQYF

abundance: -
j_gene: TRBJ2-2
v_gene: TRBV5-4
d_gene: -
CDR3nt: TGTGCCAGCAGCTTGAAGCAGGGAGCGAACACCGGGGAGCTGTTTTTT
CDR3aa: CASSLKQGANTGELFF

abundance: once
j_gene: TRBJ1-1
v_gene: TRBV25-1
d_gene: -
CDR3nt: TGTGCCAGCAGTGAAGAGGGGCCGATGAGCACTGAAGCTTTCTTT
CDR3aa: CASSEEGPMSTEAFF

abundance: -
j_gene: TRBJ2-7
v_gene: TRBV27
d_gene: TRBD2
CDR3nt: TGTGCCAGCAGTTTAACGGGAGGCTTTTCCTACGAGCAGTACTTC
CDR3aa: CASSLTGGFSYEQYF

abundance: -
j_gene: TRBJ2-5
v_gene: TRBV6-5
d_gene: TRBD1
CDR3nt: TGTGCCAGCATCTACAGGGGAAGGGAGACCCAGTACTTC
CDR3aa: CASIYRGRETQYF

abundance: few
j_gene: TRBJ2-5
v_gene: TRBV7-8
d_gene: TRBD1
CDR3nt: TGTGCCAGCAGCTTTCCTCTAACCGGGACAGGGACTCAAGAGACCCAGTACTTC
CDR3aa: CASSFPLTGTGTQETQYF

abundance: once
j_gene: TRBJ2-1
v_gene: TRBV10-1
d_gene: -
CDR3nt: TGCGCCAGCAGGGCCGCGGCGGGTGAGCAGTTCTTC
CDR3aa: CASRAAAGEQFF

abundance: once
j_gene: TRBJ1-4
v_gene: TRBV4-1
d_gene: -
CDR3nt: TGCGCCAGCAGCCAAGCCAGGTCCCGGGAAAAACTGTTTTTT
CDR3aa: CASSQARSREKLFF

abundance: -
j_gene: TRBJ1-1
v_gene: TRBV5-1
d_gene: TRBD1
CDR3nt: TGCGCCAGCAGCTACGGACAGGGATACAAAGCTTTCTTT
CDR3aa: CASSYGQGYKAFF

abundance: -
j_gene: TRBJ1-5
v_gene: TRBV30
d_gene: TRBD1
CDR3nt: TGTGCCTGGAGTGCGGACAGGAGCAATCAGCCCCAGCATTTT
CDR3aa: CAWSADRSNQPQHF

abundance: -
j_gene: TRBJ1-5
v_gene: TRBV5-4
d_gene: -
CDR3nt: TGTGCCAGCAGCTTATCCCCGGGTCAGCCCCAGCATTTT
CDR3aa: CASSLSPGQPQHF

abundance: -
j_gene: TRBJ2-1
v_gene: TRBV23-1
d_gene: -
CDR3nt: TGCGCCAGCAGTCCCTACGAAGGCAGGGGTGTCTATGAGCAGTTCTTC
CDR3aa: CASSPYEGRGVYEQFF

abundance: -
j_gene: TRBJ2-3
v_gene: TRBV6-1
d_gene: TRBD1
CDR3nt: TGTGCCAGCAGTGAGCTCAGGGGGCGCTCGGCGTTAGGGACAGATACGCAGTATTTT
CDR3aa: CASSELRGRSALGTDTQYF

abundance: once
j_gene: TRBJ2-3
v_gene: TRBV11-2
d_gene: -
CDR3nt: TGTGCCAGCAGCCAGACTATCGGAGGAGATACGCAGTATTTT
CDR3aa: CASSQTIGGDTQYF

abundance: -
j_gene: TRBJ2-3
v_gene: TRBV6-1
d_gene: -
CDR3nt: TGTGCCAGCAGTGAATGGGCAGGGAGCAGCACAGATACGCAGTATTTT
CDR3aa: CASSEWAGSSTDTQYF

abundance: -
j_gene: TRBJ1-2
v_gene: TRBV7-2
d_gene: -
CDR3nt: TGTGCCAGCAGCTTAGCCGGCGACGGGGTTTATGGCTACACCTTC
CDR3aa: CASSLAGDGVYGYTF

abundance: few
j_gene: TRBJ2-3
v_gene: TRBV7-9
d_gene: TRBD1
CDR3nt: TGTGCCAGCAGCTTAGAGCCCTTTAGGCAGGGGGTGGATACGCAGTATTTT
CDR3aa: CASSLEPFRQGVDTQYF

abundance: -
j_gene: TRBJ1-2
v_gene: TRBV19
d_gene: -
CDR3nt: TGTGCCAGTAGTCCCCTCGAGGGGGAGACCTATGGCTACACCTTC
CDR3aa: CASSPLEGETYGYTF

abundance: -
j_gene: TRBJ1-6
v_gene: TRBV2
d_gene: -
CDR3nt: TGTGCCAGCACCTCTCTGGGGTTGGTTGCCCTCCACTTT
CDR3aa: CASTSLGLVALHF

abundance: -
j_gene: TRBJ2-3
v_gene: TRBV5-6
d_gene: TRBD2
CDR3nt: TGTGCCAGCAGCTCCCCTCGACTAGCGTGGGGGGAGGGGGCGCAGTATTTT
CDR3aa: CASSSPRLAWGEGAQYF

abundance: -
j_gene: TRBJ2-1
v_gene: TRBV5-1
d_gene: TRBD2
CDR3nt: TGCGCCAGCAGTTCTAGCGGGAGCACCTCCTACAATGAGCAGTTCTTC
CDR3aa: CASSSSGSTSYNEQFF

abundance: -
j_gene: TRBJ2-3
v_gene: TRBV4-2
d_gene: TRBD1
CDR3nt: TGTGCCAGCAGCCTCCGGACAGGGGAGACAGATACGCAGTATTTT
CDR3aa: CASSLRTGETDTQYF

abundance: once
j_gene: TRBJ1-2
v_gene: TRBV7-2
d_gene: TRBD1
CDR3nt: TGTGCCAGCAGCTTAGACTTGGACAGGATCTATGGCTACACCTTC
CDR3aa: CASSLDLDRIYGYTF

abundance: few
j_gene: TRBJ1-1
v_gene: TRBV7-2
d_gene: -
CDR3nt: TGTGCCAGCAGCTTAGCGGCAGAGAACACTGAAGCTTTCTTT
CDR3aa: CASSLAAENTEAFF

abundance: few
j_gene: TRBJ1-5
v_gene: TRBV6-1
d_gene: TRBD1
CDR3nt: TGTGCCAGCAGTGAAAGGACAGGGAATCAGCCCCAGCATTTT
CDR3aa: CASSERTGNQPQHF

abundance: -
j_gene: TRBJ1-5
v_gene: TRBV7-2
d_gene: -
CDR3nt: TGTGCCAGCAGCTTAGGGTCGCCGGGCAATCAGCCCCAGCATTTT
CDR3aa: CASSLGSPGNQPQHF